This record looks at one TCR beta chain sequence and its context. This record comes from a study of shared clonotypes between healthy human individuals. Clones were sequenced by immunoSEQ multiplex PCR, and TCRdb holds only the in-frame ones, with some missing. Among 75,000 to 100,000 clones, approximately 51% were seen once, and the ten largest hold approximately 16%. The germline CDR1 and CDR2 sequences are LNHDA and SQIVND (reference sequence). The J segment lost 2 bases and the V segment lost 7 bases, leaving 5 bases of the junction unmatched. The CDR3 length is 14 residues. The TCR sequence derives from a woman in her thirties or forties in good health. Some clones in this sample may be carry-over from other donors' samples. The V and J genes are TRBV19 and TRBJ1-5; TRBD1 agrees at 7 bases. Source material: PBMCs. This CDR3 is CASTRQGGNQPQHF. The CDR3 bases are TGTGCCAGTACCCGACAGGGTGGCAATCAGCCCCAGCATTTT. The variable domain in full, completed from reference TRBV19 and TRBJ1-5, reads DGGITQSPKYLFRKEGQNVTLSCEQNLNHDAMYWYRQDPGQGLRLIYYSQIVNDFQKGDIAEGYSVSREKKESFPLTVTSAQKNPTAFYLCASTRQGGNQPQHFGDGTRLSIL.